These T cell receptor beta chains were read from a single sample in a study of T-cell reconstitution after alpha-beta-depleted transplantation in children. TCRdb reprocessed the PCR reads via MiXCR and lists one record per CDR3 protein. This table holds 450,000 to 600,000 distinct CDR3 sequences, 30% to 35% found once. The sample in question was PBMCs from the stem cell graft donor, obtained from the stem cell graft. All receptors derive from a human donor who donated a stem cell graft to a child with aplastic anemia. The CDR3 runs from the conserved cysteine through the conserved F or W. Each record gives: CDR3 DNA, CDR3 protein, clone size, D gene, V gene, J gene. The D gene is left open where the match is weak. Not every row has a clone size; where given, it reads once, few, many or a size class.

CDR3nt: TGTGCCAGCAGCCCAGGGGGCGACGTCGGTGAGCAGTTCTTC; CDR3aa: CASSPGGDVGEQFF; abundance: -; d_gene: TRBD1; v_gene: TRBV7-8; j_gene: TRBJ2-1
CDR3nt: TGTGCCAGCAGCCAAGAGCTTGGTGAGACCCAGTACTTC; CDR3aa: CASSQELGETQYF; abundance: -; d_gene: -; v_gene: TRBV14; j_gene: TRBJ2-5
CDR3nt: TGTGCCAGCAGCTTAGCTGCAGAGACCCAGTACTTC; CDR3aa: CASSLAAETQYF; abundance: many; d_gene: -; v_gene: TRBV7-2; j_gene: TRBJ2-5
CDR3nt: TGTGCCAGCAGCATCGGGACTAGCGGGAGTGGTATGGATACGCAGTATTTT; CDR3aa: CASSIGTSGSGMDTQYF; abundance: -; d_gene: TRBD2; v_gene: TRBV9; j_gene: TRBJ2-3
CDR3nt: TGTGCCAGCTCAGAGGACGGGATCTCCTACAATGAGCAGTTCTTC; CDR3aa: CASSEDGISYNEQFF; abundance: -; d_gene: -; v_gene: TRBV18; j_gene: TRBJ2-1
CDR3nt: TGCAGTGCTAGGCCCATAGCCGGGGAGCTGTTTTTT; CDR3aa: CSARPIAGELFF; abundance: -; d_gene: -; v_gene: TRBV20-1; j_gene: TRBJ2-2
CDR3nt: TGTGCCAGCTCTGCGGGGACAGGGGGTGAAAAACTGTTTTTT; CDR3aa: CASSAGTGGEKLFF; abundance: few; d_gene: TRBD1; v_gene: TRBV18; j_gene: TRBJ1-4
CDR3nt: TGCAGTGCTAGAGATGAGAAATCTGGGGCCAACGTCCTGACTTTC; CDR3aa: CSARDEKSGANVLTF; abundance: few; d_gene: -; v_gene: TRBV20-1; j_gene: TRBJ2-6
CDR3nt: TGTGCCAGTAGTCCGCGCGGGAGTGAAACAGATACGCAGTATTTT; CDR3aa: CASSPRGSETDTQYF; abundance: -; d_gene: TRBD2; v_gene: TRBV19; j_gene: TRBJ2-3
CDR3nt: TGTGCCAGCAGCTCAAACTACGAGCAGTACTTC; CDR3aa: CASSSNYEQYF; abundance: many; d_gene: -; v_gene: TRBV28; j_gene: TRBJ2-7
CDR3nt: TGTGCCAGCAGCCAACAGGAGGCGAATTCCTATGGCTACACCTTC; CDR3aa: CASSQQEANSYGYTF; abundance: few; d_gene: -; v_gene: TRBV12-3/TRBV12-4; j_gene: TRBJ1-2
CDR3nt: TGTGCCAGCAGCTATAGAGGGCCTGAAGCTTTCTTT; CDR3aa: CASSYRGPEAFF; abundance: once; d_gene: -; v_gene: TRBV13; j_gene: TRBJ1-1
CDR3nt: TGCAGTGCCCCTCTGACAGGACCGACCTACGAGCAGTACTTC; CDR3aa: CSAPLTGPTYEQYF; abundance: -; d_gene: -; v_gene: TRBV20-1; j_gene: TRBJ2-7
CDR3nt: TGTGCCAGCAGCCCAGGGGGCCCCGGCTGGAACACTGAAGCTTTCTTT; CDR3aa: CASSPGGPGWNTEAFF; abundance: -; d_gene: TRBD1; v_gene: TRBV7-8; j_gene: TRBJ1-1
CDR3nt: TGCAGTGCCAGGGGGGGGACTGCAACTAATGAAAAACTGTTTTTT; CDR3aa: CSARGGTATNEKLFF; abundance: -; d_gene: TRBD1; v_gene: TRBV20-1; j_gene: TRBJ1-4
CDR3nt: TGTGCCAGCAAAGGGCAGCAAGAGACCCAGTACTTC; CDR3aa: CASKGQQETQYF; abundance: -; d_gene: -; v_gene: TRBV12-3/TRBV12-4; j_gene: TRBJ2-5
CDR3nt: TGTGCCAGCAGCCCGACTAGCGGGAGAGTCAATGAGCAGTTCTTC; CDR3aa: CASSPTSGRVNEQFF; abundance: -; d_gene: TRBD2; v_gene: TRBV3-1; j_gene: TRBJ2-1
CDR3nt: TGTGCCAGCAGCGTAGATGGGGTAAATGAGCAGTTCTTC; CDR3aa: CASSVDGVNEQFF; abundance: -; d_gene: -; v_gene: TRBV9; j_gene: TRBJ2-1
CDR3nt: TGTGCCAGCTCACTATCCGGACACCCAGCTGAAGCTTTCTTT; CDR3aa: CASSLSGHPAEAFF; abundance: -; d_gene: -; v_gene: TRBV18; j_gene: TRBJ1-1
CDR3nt: TGTGCCACCATCGGGGTTGCTGGGGAAGCTTTCTTT; CDR3aa: CATIGVAGEAFF; abundance: few; d_gene: -; v_gene: TRBV12-3/TRBV12-4; j_gene: TRBJ1-1
CDR3nt: TGTGCCAGCAGCTCATCCAAGGGGAACACCGGGGAGCTGTTTTTT; CDR3aa: CASSSSKGNTGELFF; abundance: -; d_gene: -; v_gene: TRBV7-2; j_gene: TRBJ2-2
CDR3nt: TGTGCCAGCAGCCACGGGACTAGCGGGAGTTACAATGAGCAGTTCTTC; CDR3aa: CASSHGTSGSYNEQFF; abundance: -; d_gene: TRBD2; v_gene: TRBV5-4; j_gene: TRBJ2-1
CDR3nt: TGTGCCAGCAGCCCCGTGGGGGTGAGCACTGAAGCTTTCTTT; CDR3aa: CASSPVGVSTEAFF; abundance: -; d_gene: -; v_gene: TRBV7-9; j_gene: TRBJ1-1
CDR3nt: TGCAGCGTTGTGGCAGGGGTAGGCTATGGCTACACCTTC; CDR3aa: CSVVAGVGYGYTF; abundance: few; d_gene: -; v_gene: TRBV29-1; j_gene: TRBJ1-2
CDR3nt: TGCAGCGTTGAGAGGACAGGTTCCTACAATGAGCAGTTCTTC; CDR3aa: CSVERTGSYNEQFF; abundance: few; d_gene: TRBD1; v_gene: TRBV29-1; j_gene: TRBJ2-1
CDR3nt: TGCGCCAGCAGTGAGTCGAGACCTCAGACCGGGGAGCTGTTTTTT; CDR3aa: CASSESRPQTGELFF; abundance: few; d_gene: -; v_gene: TRBV10-1; j_gene: TRBJ2-2
CDR3nt: TGTGCCAGCAGAAAGGGACAGGGGGCGAGGGAGACCCAGTACTTC; CDR3aa: CASRKGQGARETQYF; abundance: few; d_gene: TRBD1; v_gene: TRBV25-1; j_gene: TRBJ2-5
CDR3nt: TGTGCCAGCAGTTCCAACAGGGGCCGCAAGGCCCAGCATTTT; CDR3aa: CASSSNRGRKAQHF; abundance: once; d_gene: TRBD1; v_gene: TRBV12-3/TRBV12-4; j_gene: TRBJ1-5
CDR3nt: TGCAGCGTAAACAGGGGGCTTTTGGAGACCCAGTACTTC; CDR3aa: CSVNRGLLETQYF; abundance: few; d_gene: TRBD1; v_gene: TRBV29-1; j_gene: TRBJ2-5
CDR3nt: TGTGCCAGCAACCCACGGGTGAACACTGAAGCTTTCTTT; CDR3aa: CASNPRVNTEAFF; abundance: -; d_gene: -; v_gene: TRBV7-2; j_gene: TRBJ1-1
CDR3nt: TGTGCCACCAGTGCCCCCGAGGATAAGGGGGCCCAGCATTTT; CDR3aa: CATSAPEDKGAQHF; abundance: -; d_gene: -; v_gene: TRBV24-1; j_gene: TRBJ1-5
CDR3nt: TGTGCCAGCAGCCCCACCGACTACAATGAGCAGTTCTTC; CDR3aa: CASSPTDYNEQFF; abundance: -; d_gene: -; v_gene: TRBV12-3/TRBV12-4; j_gene: TRBJ2-1
CDR3nt: TGCAGTGCTAGGAGCGGACTATCCCCCTATGGCTACACCTTC; CDR3aa: CSARSGLSPYGYTF; abundance: few; d_gene: -; v_gene: TRBV20-1; j_gene: TRBJ1-2